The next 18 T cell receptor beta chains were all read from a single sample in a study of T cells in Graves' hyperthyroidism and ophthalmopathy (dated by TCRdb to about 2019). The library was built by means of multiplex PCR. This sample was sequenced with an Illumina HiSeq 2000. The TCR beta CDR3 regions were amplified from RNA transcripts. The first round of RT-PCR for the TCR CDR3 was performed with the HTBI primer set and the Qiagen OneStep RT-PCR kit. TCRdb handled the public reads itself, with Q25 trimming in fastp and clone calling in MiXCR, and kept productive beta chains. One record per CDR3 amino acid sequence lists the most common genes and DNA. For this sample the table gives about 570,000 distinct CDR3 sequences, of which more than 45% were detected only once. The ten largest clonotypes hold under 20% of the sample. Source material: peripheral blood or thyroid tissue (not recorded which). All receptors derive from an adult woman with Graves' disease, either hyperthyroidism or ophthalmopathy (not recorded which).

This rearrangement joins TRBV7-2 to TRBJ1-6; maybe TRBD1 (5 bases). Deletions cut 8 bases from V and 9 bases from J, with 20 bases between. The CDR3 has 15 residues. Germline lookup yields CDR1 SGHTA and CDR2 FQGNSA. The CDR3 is CASRDPRALGSPLHF. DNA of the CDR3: TGTGCCAGCCGCGACCCCAGGGCCTTGGGTTCACCCCTCCACTTT.

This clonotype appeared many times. The CDR3 DNA is TGTGCCAGCAGCCAATCTAGCGGAGACACCGGGGAGCTGTTTTTT. This sequence encodes CASSQSSGDTGELFF. The V gene is TRBV4-2, the J gene TRBJ2-2; 7 nucleotides match TRBD2. Germline V CDR1 and CDR2: LGHNA, YNFKEQ. With 2 bases clipped from V and 3 bases from J, the junction kept 3 bases outside the gene matches. CDR3 length: 15 amino acids.

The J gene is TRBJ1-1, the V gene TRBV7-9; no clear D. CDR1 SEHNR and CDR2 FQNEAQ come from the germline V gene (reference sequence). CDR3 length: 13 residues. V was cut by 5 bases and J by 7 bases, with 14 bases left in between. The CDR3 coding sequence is TGTGCCAGCAGCCCGGCAGGCGGGAGTGAAGCTTTCTTT. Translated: CASSPAGGSEAFF.

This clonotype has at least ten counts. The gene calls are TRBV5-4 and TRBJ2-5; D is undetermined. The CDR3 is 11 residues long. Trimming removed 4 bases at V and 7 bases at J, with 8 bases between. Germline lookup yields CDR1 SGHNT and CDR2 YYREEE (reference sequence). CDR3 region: CASSRFGTQYF. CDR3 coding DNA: TGTGCCAGCAGCCGCTTCGGGACCCAGTACTTC. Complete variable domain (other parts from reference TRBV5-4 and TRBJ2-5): ETGVTQSPTHLIKTRGQQVTLRCSSQSGHNTVSWYQQALGQGPQFIFQYYREEENGRGNFPPRFSGLQFPNYSSELNVNALELDDSALYLCASSRFGTQYFGPGTRLLVL.

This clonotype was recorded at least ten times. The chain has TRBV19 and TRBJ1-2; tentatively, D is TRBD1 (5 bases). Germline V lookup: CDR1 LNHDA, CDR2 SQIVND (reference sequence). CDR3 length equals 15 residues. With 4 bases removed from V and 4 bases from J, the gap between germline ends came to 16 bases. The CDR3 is CASSNPGRESYGYTF. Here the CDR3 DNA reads TGTGCCAGTAGTAATCCGGGACGTGAGAGCTATGGCTACACCTTC.

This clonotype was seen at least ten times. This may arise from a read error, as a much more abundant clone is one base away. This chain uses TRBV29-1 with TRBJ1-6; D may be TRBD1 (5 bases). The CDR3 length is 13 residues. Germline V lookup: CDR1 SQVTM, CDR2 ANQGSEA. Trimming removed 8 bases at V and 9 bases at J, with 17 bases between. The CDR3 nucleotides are TGCAGCATTTCAAAGGGGACTGGTTCACCCCTCCACTTT. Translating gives CSISKGTGSPLHF.

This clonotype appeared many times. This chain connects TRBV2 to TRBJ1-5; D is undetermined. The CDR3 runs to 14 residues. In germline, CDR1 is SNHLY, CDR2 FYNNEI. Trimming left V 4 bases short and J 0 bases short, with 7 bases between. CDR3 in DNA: TGTGCCAGCAGTGTCGGTTTTAGCAATCAGCCCCAGCATTTT. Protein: CASSVGFSNQPQHF.

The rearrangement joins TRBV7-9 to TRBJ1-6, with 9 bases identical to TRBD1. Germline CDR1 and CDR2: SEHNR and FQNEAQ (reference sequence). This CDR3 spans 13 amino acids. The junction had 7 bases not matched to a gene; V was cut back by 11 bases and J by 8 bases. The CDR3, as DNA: TGTGCCGTAAACCGGGACAGGGATTCACCCCTCCACTTT. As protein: CAVNRDRDSPLHF.

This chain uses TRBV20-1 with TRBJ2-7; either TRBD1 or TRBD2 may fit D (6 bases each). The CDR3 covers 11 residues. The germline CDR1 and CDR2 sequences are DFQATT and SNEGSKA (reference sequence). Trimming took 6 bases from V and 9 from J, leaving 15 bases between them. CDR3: CSAPSGGRQYF. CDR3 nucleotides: TGCAGTGCCCCTTCTGGGGGGCGGCAGTACTTC.

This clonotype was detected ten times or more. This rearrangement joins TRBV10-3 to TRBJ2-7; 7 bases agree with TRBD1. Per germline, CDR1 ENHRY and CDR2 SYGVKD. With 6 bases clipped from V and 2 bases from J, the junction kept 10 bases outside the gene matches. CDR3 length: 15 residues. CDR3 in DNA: TGTGCCATCAGAGGAGAGGGGACAGACCCCTACGAGCAGTACTTC. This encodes CAIRGEGTDPYEQYF.

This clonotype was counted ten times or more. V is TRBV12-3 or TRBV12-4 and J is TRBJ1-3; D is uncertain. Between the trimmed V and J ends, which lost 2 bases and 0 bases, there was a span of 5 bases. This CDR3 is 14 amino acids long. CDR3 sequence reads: CASSLRSSGNTIYF. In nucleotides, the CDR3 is TGTGCCAGCAGTTTACGGTCCTCTGGAAACACCATATATTTT.

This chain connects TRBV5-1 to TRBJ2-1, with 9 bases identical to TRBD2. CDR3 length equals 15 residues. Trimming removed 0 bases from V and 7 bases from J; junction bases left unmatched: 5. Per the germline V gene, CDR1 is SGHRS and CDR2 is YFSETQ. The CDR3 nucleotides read TGCGCCAGCAGCTTGGTTGCTAGCGGGATAAATGAGCAGTTCTTC. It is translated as CASSLVASGINEQFF.

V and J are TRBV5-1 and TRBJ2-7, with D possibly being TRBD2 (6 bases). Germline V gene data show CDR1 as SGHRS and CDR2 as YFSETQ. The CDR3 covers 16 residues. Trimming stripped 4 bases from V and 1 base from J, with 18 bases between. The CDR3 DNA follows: TGCGCCAGCAGCCCCCATCCCGGGAGTGAGTCCTACGAGCAGTACTTC. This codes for CASSPHPGSESYEQYF.

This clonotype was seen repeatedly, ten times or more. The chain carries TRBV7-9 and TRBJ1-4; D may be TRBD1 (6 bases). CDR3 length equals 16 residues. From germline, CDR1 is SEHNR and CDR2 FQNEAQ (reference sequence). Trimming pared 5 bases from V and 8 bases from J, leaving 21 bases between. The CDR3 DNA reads TGTGCCAGCAGCACCTTTACAGGGAGAAGTGACGAAAAACTGTTTTTT. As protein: CASSTFTGRSDEKLFF.

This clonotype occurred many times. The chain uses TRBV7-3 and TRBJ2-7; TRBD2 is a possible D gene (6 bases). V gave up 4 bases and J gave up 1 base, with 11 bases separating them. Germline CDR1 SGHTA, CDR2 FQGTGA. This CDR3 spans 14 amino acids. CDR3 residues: CASSSSGTSYEQYF. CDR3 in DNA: TGTGCCAGCAGCTCCTCCGGGACTTCCTACGAGCAGTACTTC.

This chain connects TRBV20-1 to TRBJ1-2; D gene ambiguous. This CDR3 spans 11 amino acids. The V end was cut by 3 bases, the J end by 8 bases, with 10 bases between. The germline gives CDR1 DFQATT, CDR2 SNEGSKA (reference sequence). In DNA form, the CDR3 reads TGCAGTGCTAGGCCTAGCGGGGGCTACACCTTC. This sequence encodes CSARPSGGYTF.

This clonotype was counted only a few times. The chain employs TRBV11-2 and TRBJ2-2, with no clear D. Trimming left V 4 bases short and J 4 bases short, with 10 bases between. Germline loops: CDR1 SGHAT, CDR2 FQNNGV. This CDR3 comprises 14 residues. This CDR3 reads CASSYIGLTGELFF. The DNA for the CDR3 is TGTGCCAGCAGCTACATTGGGCTCACCGGGGAGCTGTTTTTT. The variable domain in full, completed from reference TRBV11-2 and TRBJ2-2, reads EAGVAQSPRYKIIEKRQSVAFWCNPISGHATLYWYQQILGQGPKLLIQFQNNGVVDDSQLPKDRFSAERLKGVDSTLKIQPAKLEDSAVYLCASSYIGLTGELFFGEGSRLTVL.

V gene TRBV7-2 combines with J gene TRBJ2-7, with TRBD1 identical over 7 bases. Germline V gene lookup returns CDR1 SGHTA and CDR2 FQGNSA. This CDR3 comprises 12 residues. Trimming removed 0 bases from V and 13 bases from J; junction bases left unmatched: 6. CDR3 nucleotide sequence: TGTGCCAGCAGCTTAGCGAGGGGACAGATTTACTTC. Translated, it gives CASSLARGQIYF.